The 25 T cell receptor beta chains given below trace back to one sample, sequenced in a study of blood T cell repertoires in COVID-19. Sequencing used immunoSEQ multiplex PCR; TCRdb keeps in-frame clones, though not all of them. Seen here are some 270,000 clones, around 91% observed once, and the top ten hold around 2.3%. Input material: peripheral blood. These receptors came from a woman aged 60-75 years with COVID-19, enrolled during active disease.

In nucleotides, the CDR3 is TGTGCTAGTGGCCGGAGCGACGGAATCAACTCCTACGAGCAGTACTTC. Translated: CASGRSDGINSYEQYF. The J gene is TRBJ2-7, the V gene TRBV12-5, with D unclear. V lost 6 bases to trimming and J lost 0 bases, with 18 bases between them. The CDR3 is 16 amino acids. Germline V gene sequence: CDR1 LGHNT, CDR2 FRNRAP.

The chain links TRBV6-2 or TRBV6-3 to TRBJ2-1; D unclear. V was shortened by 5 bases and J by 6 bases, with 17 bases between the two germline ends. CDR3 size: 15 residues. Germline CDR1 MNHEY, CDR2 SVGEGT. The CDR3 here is CASSLDSYTVNEQFF. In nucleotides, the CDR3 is TGTGCCAGCAGTCTCGACTCGTACACCGTCAATGAGCAGTTCTTC.

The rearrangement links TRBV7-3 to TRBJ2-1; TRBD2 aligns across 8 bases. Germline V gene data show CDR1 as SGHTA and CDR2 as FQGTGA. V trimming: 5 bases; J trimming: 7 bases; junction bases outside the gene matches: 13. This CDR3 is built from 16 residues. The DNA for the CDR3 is TGTGCCAGCAGCCCGAGGGCGGCGGGGGGACTGAATGAGCAGTTCTTC. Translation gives CASSPRAAGGLNEQFF.

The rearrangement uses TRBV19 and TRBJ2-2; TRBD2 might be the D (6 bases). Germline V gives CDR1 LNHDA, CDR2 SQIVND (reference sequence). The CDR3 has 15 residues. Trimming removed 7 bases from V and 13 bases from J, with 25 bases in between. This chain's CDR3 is CASMQLPGLPAGLFF. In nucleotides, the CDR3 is TGTGCCAGTATGCAACTACCGGGACTCCCGGCCGGGCTGTTTTTT.

CDR3 region: CASSTGGNEQFF. CDR3 nucleotides: TGCGCCAGCAGCACAGGGGGTAATGAGCAGTTCTTC. The rearrangement links TRBV5-1 to TRBJ2-1; 8 bases are shared with TRBD1. This CDR3 has 12 residues. CDR1 is SGHRS and CDR2 is YFSETQ in the germline V gene. The J segment lost 7 bases and the V segment lost 4 bases, leaving 1 base of the junction unmatched.

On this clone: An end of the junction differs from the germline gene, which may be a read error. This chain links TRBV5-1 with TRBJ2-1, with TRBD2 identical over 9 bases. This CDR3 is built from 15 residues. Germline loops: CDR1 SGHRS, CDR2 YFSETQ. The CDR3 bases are TGCGCCCGCAGCTGGGGGCGGGGGGGCTTCAATGAGCAGTTCTTC. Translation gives CARSWGRGGFNEQFF. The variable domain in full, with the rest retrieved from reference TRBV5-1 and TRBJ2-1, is KAGVTQTPRYLIKTRGQQVTLSCSPISGHRSVSWYQQTPGQGLQFLFEYFSETQRNKGNFPGRFSGRQFSNSRSEMNVSTLELGDSALYLCARSWGRGGFNEQFFGPGTRLTVL.

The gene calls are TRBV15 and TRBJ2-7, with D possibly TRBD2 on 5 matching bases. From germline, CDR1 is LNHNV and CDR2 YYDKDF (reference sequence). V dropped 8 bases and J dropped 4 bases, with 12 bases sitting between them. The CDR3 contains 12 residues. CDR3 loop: CATRSEDYEQYF. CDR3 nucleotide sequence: TGTGCCACCCGCTCGGAGGATTACGAGCAGTACTTC.

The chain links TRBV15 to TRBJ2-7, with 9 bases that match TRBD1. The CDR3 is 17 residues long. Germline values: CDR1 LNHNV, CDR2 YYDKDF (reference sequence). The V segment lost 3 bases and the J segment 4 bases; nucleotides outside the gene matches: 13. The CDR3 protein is CATSRGTLRDRDYEQYF. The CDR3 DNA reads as TGTGCCACCAGCAGGGGGACTTTACGGGACAGGGATTACGAGCAGTACTTC.

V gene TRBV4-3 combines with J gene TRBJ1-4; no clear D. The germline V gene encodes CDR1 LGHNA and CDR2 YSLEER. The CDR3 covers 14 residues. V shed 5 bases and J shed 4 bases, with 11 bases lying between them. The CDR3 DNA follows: TGCGCCAGCAGCACCCGCGGGGTTAATGAAAAACTGTTTTTT. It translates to CASSTRGVNEKLFF.

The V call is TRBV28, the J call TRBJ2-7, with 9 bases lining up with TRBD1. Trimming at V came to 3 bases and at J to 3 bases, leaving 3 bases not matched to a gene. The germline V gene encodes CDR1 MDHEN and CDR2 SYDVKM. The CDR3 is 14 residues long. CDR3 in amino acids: CASSFGQGIYEQYF. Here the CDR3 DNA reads TGTGCCAGCAGTTTTGGACAGGGGATCTACGAGCAGTACTTC.

CDR3 sequence reads: CASTDGSATGGAGHGELFF. The CDR3 nucleotides read TGTGCCAGTACCGATGGGTCGGCGACAGGGGGCGCCGGCCACGGGGAGCTGTTTTTT. The chain joins TRBV19 to TRBJ2-2, with TRBD1 matching over 10 bases. This CDR3 has 19 amino acids. Germline V gene sequence: CDR1 LNHDA, CDR2 SQIVND (reference sequence). V was clipped by 7 bases and J by 7 bases; unmatched bases: 21.

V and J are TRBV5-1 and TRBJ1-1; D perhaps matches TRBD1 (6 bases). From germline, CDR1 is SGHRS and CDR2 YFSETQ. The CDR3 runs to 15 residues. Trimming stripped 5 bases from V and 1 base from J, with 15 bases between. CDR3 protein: CASSSFGTRNTEAFF. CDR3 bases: TGCGCCAGCAGTTCATTCGGGACAAGGAACACTGAAGCTTTCTTT.

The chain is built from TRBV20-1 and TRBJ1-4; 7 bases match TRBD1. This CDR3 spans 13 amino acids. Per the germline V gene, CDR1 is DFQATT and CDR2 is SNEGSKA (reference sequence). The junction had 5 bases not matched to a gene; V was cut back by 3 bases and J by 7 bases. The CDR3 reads CSASWQGGEKLFF. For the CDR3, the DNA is TGCAGTGCTAGTTGGCAGGGGGGTGAAAAACTGTTTTTT.

This CDR3 is CASSLGLMYNEQFF. DNA for the CDR3: TGTGCCAGCAGCTTGGGACTAATGTACAATGAGCAGTTCTTC. V and J are TRBV5-4 and TRBJ2-1; TRBD2 is a possible D gene (5 bases). Looked up from germline, CDR1 is SGHNT and CDR2 is YYREEE (reference sequence). V dropped 0 bases and J dropped 4 bases, with 8 bases sitting between them. The CDR3 length is 14 residues.

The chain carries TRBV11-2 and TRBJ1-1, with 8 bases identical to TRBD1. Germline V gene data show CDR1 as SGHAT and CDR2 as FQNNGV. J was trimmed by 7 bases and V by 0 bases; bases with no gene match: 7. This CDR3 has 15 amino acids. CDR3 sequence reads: CASSLDGQGPDEAFF. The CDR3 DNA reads TGTGCCAGCAGCTTAGATGGACAGGGACCCGATGAAGCTTTCTTT. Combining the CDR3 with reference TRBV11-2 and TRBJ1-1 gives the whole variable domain EAGVAQSPRYKIIEKRQSVAFWCNPISGHATLYWYQQILGQGPKLLIQFQNNGVVDDSQLPKDRFSAERLKGVDSTLKIQPAKLEDSAVYLCASSLDGQGPDEAFFGQGTRLTVV.

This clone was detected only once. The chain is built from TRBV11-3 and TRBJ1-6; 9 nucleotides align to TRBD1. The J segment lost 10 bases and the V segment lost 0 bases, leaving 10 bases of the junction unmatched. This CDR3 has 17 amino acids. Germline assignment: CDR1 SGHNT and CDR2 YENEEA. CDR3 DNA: TGTGCCAGCAGCTTAGACCCAAGGACAGGGGATGGATCACCCCTCCACTTT. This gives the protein CASSLDPRTGDGSPLHF.

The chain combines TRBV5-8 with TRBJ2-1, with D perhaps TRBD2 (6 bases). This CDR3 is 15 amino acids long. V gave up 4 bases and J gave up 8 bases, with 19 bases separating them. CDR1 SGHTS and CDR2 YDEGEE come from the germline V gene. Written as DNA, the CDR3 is TGTGCCAGCAGCGAGACGCGGGAACTAACCGATGAGCAGTTCTTC. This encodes CASSETRELTDEQFF.

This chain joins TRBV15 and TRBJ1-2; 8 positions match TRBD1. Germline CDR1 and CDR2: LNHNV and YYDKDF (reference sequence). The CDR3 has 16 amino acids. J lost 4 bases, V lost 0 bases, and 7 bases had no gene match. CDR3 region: CATSRDLAGGSYGYTF. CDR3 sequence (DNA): TGTGCCACCAGCAGAGATTTGGCAGGGGGCAGCTATGGCTACACCTTC.

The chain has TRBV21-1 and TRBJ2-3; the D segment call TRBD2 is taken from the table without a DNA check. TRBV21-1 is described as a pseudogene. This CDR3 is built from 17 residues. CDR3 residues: CASSKSLAGGPTDTQYF. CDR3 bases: TGTGCCAGCAGCAAGTCCCTAGCGGGGGGGCCTACAGATACGCAGTATTTT.

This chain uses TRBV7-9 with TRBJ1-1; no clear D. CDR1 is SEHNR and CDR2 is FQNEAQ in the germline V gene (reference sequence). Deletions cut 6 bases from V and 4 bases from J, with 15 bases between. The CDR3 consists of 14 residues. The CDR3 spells CASRLVGRGTEAFF. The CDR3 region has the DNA TGTGCCAGCAGGCTAGTTGGCCGAGGCACTGAAGCTTTCTTT.

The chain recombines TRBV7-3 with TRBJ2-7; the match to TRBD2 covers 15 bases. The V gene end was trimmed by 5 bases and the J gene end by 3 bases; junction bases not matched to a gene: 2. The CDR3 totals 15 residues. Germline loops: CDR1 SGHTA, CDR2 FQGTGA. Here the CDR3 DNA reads TGTGCCAGCAGCCCGGGACTAGCGGGGGGCTACGAGCAGTACTTC. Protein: CASSPGLAGGYEQYF.

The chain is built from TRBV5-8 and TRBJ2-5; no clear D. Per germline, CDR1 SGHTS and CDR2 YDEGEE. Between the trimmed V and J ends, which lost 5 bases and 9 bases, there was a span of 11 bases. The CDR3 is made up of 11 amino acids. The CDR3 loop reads CASRRDLAQYF. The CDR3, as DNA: TGTGCCAGCAGACGCGACTTGGCCCAGTACTTC.

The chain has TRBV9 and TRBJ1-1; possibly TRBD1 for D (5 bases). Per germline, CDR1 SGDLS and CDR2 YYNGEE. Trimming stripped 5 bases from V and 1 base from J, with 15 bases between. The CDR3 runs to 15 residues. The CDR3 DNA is TGTGCCAGCAGGGGCGGTTTGACAGAGAACACTGAAGCTTTCTTT. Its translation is CASRGGLTENTEAFF.

Here the CDR3 DNA reads TGCAGTGCTAATCGGGGATACGAGCAGTACTTC. This sequence encodes CSANRGYEQYF. V is TRBV20-1 and J is TRBJ2-7; a weak D match, TRBD2 (5 bases). CDR3 length: 11 amino acids. The germline V and J ends were trimmed by 4 bases and 4 bases, with 8 bases remaining between them. The germline CDR1 and CDR2 sequences are DFQATT and SNEGSKA (reference sequence).

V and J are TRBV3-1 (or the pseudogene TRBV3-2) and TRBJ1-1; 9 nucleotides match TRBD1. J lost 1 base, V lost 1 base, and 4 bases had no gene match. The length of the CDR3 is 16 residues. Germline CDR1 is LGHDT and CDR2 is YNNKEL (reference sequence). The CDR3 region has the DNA TGTGCCAGCAGCCAAGGGATGACAGGGGGGAACACTGAAGCTTTCTTT. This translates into CASSQGMTGGNTEAFF.